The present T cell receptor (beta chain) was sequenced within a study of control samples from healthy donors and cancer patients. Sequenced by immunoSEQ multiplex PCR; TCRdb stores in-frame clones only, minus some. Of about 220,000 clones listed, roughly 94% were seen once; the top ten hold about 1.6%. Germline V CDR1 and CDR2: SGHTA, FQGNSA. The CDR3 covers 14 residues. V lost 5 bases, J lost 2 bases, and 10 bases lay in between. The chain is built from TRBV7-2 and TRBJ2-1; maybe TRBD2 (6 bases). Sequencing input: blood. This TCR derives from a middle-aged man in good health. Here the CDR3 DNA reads TGTGCCAGCAGCCCCCCGGGGGCCTACAATGAGCAGTTCTTC. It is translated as CASSPPGAYNEQFF.